These T cell receptor beta chains were read from a single sample in a study of technical replicates of blood from a few donors. Data came from immunoSEQ multiplex PCR; TCRdb stores just in-frame clones and leaves some out. This sample yields 75,000 to 90,000 clones, of which 85% to 95% are seen a single time; around 0.4% belongs to the top ten. The specimen was T cells isolated from PBMCs. These receptors were collected from a human donor in good health. Both conserved end residues are part of each CDR3. The D gene is left open where the match is weak. Part of the rows lack a size; the others show once, few, many or a class for expanded clones.

clone size,D gene,V gene,J gene,CDR3 protein,CDR3 DNA
NA,TRBD1,TRBV2,TRBJ1-5,CASSGTVKNQPQHF,TGTGCCAGCAGCGGGACAGTCAAGAATCAGCCCCAGCATTTT
NA,NA,TRBV10-1,TRBJ2-7,CASSDRQMGYEQYF,TGCGCCAGCAGTGATCGACAGATGGGGTACGAGCAGTACTTC
NA,NA,TRBV7-9,TRBJ2-1,CAYPSSSYNEQFF,TGTGCCTACCCCAGTTCCTCCTACAATGAGCAGTTCTTC
once,NA,TRBV7-2,TRBJ1-2,CASSAGGGRYGYTF,TGTGCCAGCAGCGCCGGGGGGGGAAGATATGGCTACACCTTC
NA,TRBD1,TRBV6-5,TRBJ1-3,CASSYSGQGANTIYF,TGTGCCAGCAGTTACTCGGGACAGGGGGCCAACACCATATATTTT
once,TRBD2,TRBV19,TRBJ2-3,CASRSGRLTDTQYF,TGTGCCAGTAGGAGCGGGAGGCTGACAGATACGCAGTATTTT
NA,NA,TRBV7-3,TRBJ1-2,CASSLDTNYGYTF,TGTGCCAGCAGCTTGGACACCAACTATGGCTACACCTTC
once,NA,TRBV10-3,TRBJ2-7,CAISESLGTRSYYEQYF,TGTGCCATCAGTGAGTCGCTAGGGACTCGAAGTTACTACGAGCAGTACTTC
NA,TRBD2,TRBV9,TRBJ2-7,CASSVEGRLAGDMYEQYF,TGTGCCAGCAGCGTAGAAGGCAGACTAGCGGGAGATATGTACGAGCAGTACTTC
NA,NA,TRBV7-8,TRBJ1-1,CASSLLNEAFF,TGTGCCAGCAGCTTATTAAATGAAGCTTTCTTT
NA,TRBD1,TRBV13,TRBJ1-2,CASSWTGVGYTF,TGTGCCAGCAGCTGGACAGGGGTGGGCTACACCTTC
NA,TRBD1,TRBV9,TRBJ1-3,CASSVGGTAGNTIYF,TGTGCCAGCAGCGTGGGTGGGACAGCTGGAAACACCATATATTTT
NA,TRBD1,TRBV13,TRBJ2-1,CASSLGHLQGYNEQFF,TGTGCCAGCAGCTTAGGCCATCTACAGGGGTACAATGAGCAGTTCTTC
few,NA,TRBV5-1,TRBJ1-3,CASSPGEGYSGNTIYF,TGCGCCAGCAGCCCGGGGGAGGGCTACTCTGGAAACACCATATATTTT
NA,TRBD2,TRBV9,TRBJ2-7,CASSPRSSTSGRGPYEQYF,TGTGCCAGCAGCCCCCGATCCTCGACTAGCGGGAGAGGCCCCTACGAGCAGTACTTC
NA,TRBD2,TRBV9,TRBJ2-1,CASSPQTSGSREQFF,TGTGCCAGCAGCCCCCAGACTAGCGGGAGCAGGGAGCAGTTCTTC
NA,TRBD1,TRBV7-2,TRBJ1-2,CASSAWTGGYGYTF,TGTGCCAGCAGCGCATGGACAGGGGGCTATGGCTACACCTTC
NA,NA,TRBV5-6,TRBJ1-2,CASSWRGKDGYTF,TGTGCCAGCAGCTGGCGGGGGAAAGATGGCTACACCTTC
NA,NA,TRBV27,TRBJ1-5,CASGVGGSNQPQHF,TGTGCCAGCGGTGTCGGGGGAAGCAATCAGCCCCAGCATTTT
NA,TRBD2,TRBV15,TRBJ2-7,CATSRGLAGAYEQYF,TGTGCCACCAGCAGGGGACTAGCGGGTGCCTACGAGCAGTACTTC
NA,NA,TRBV19,TRBJ1-5,CASSIDSRGDQPQHF,TGTGCCAGTAGTATAGACTCCAGGGGCGATCAGCCCCAGCATTTT
NA,TRBD2,TRBV30,TRBJ2-5,CAWSVLAGYQETQYF,TGTGCCTGGAGTGTCTTAGCGGGGTACCAAGAGACCCAGTACTTC
NA,TRBD1,TRBV29-1,TRBJ2-3,CSVETGGLRDTQYF,TGCAGCGTTGAAACAGGGGGGTTAAGAGATACGCAGTATTTT
NA,TRBD1,TRBV5-1,TRBJ2-1,CASSFDRVEQFF,TGCGCCAGCAGCTTTGACAGGGTTGAGCAGTTCTTC
NA,TRBD2,TRBV6-5,TRBJ2-1,CASSPLAGEGNEQFF,TGTGCCAGCAGCCCTCTAGCGGGAGAGGGCAATGAGCAGTTCTTC
NA,NA,TRBV4-1,TRBJ1-1,CASSRRGEAFF,TGCGCCAGCAGCCGTAGGGGAGAAGCTTTCTTT
once,NA,TRBV6-5,TRBJ2-1,CASSDSVYNEQFF,TGTGCCAGCAGTGACAGCGTTTACAATGAGCAGTTCTTC
NA,NA,TRBV7-7,TRBJ2-6,CASSPGTSGANVLTF,TGTGCTAGCAGCCCCGGGACTTCTGGGGCCAACGTCCTGACTTTC